This TCR beta chain was observed in a study of blood T cell repertoires in COVID-19. The CDR3 runs to 16 residues. V shed 5 bases, J shed 9 bases, and the junction held 9 bases outside the gene matches. Germline assignment: CDR1 SEHNR and CDR2 FQNEAQ (reference sequence). Assay: immunoSEQ multiplex PCR; the TCRdb copy retains only in-frame clones and omits some. The data contain around 250,000 clones, 82% of them singletons. The clonotype originates from a young woman with acute or convalescent COVID-19. V usage is TRBV7-9 and J usage is TRBJ2-1; 14 nucleotides line up with TRBD2. Input material: peripheral blood. CDR3 in amino acids: CASSPSGTSGSGEQFF. In DNA, the CDR3 is TGTGCCAGCAGCCCCTCCGGGACTAGCGGGAGTGGTGAGCAGTTCTTC.